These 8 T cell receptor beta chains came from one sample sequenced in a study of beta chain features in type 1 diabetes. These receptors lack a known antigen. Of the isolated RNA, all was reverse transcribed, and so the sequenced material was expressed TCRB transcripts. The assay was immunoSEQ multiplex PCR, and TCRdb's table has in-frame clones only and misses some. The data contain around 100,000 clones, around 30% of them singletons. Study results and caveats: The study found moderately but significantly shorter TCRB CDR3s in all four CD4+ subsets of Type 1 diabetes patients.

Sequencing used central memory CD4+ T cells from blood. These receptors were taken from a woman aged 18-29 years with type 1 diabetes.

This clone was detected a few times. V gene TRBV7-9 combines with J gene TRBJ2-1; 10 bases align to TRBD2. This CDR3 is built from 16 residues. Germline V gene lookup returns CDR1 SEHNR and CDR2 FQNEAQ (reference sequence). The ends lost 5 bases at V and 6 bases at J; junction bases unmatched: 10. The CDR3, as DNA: TGTGCCAGCAGCAAGAAGCGGGAGGGCCCTCTCAATGAGCAGTTCTTC. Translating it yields CASSKKREGPLNEQFF.

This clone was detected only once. The CDR3 DNA sequence: TGTGCCAGCAGTTTACAGGGTTCCGGGGAGCTGTTTTTT. This codes for CASSLQGSGELFF. The rearrangement uses TRBV27 and TRBJ2-2, with D tentatively TRBD1 (5 bases). The germline V gene has CDR1 MNHEY and CDR2 SMNVEV (reference sequence). V lost 2 bases and J 6 bases, leaving 7 bases between the germline ends. There are 13 residues in the CDR3.

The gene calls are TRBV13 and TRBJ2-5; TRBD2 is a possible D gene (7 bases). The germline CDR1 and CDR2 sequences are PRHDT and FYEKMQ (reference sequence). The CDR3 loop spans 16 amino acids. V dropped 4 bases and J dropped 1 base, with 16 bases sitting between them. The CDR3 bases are TGTGCCAGCAGCTCTAAAAAGGGGGGGATCCAAGAGACCCAGTACTTC. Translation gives CASSSKKGGIQETQYF.

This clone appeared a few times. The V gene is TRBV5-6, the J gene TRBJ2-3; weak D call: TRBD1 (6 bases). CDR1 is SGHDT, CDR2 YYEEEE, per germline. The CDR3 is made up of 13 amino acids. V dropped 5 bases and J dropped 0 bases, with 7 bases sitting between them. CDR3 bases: TGTGCCAGCAGTAGGGGGAGCACAGATACGCAGTATTTT. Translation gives CASSRGSTDTQYF.

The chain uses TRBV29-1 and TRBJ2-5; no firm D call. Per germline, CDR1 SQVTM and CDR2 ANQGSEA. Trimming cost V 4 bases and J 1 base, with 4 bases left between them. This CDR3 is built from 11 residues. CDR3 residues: CSVASQETQYF. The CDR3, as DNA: TGCAGCGTTGCCAGCCAAGAGACCCAGTACTTC.

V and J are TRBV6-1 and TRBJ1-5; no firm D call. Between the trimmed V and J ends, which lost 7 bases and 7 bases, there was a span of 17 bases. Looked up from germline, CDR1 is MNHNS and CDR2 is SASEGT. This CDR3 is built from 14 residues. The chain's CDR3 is CASIIFNRGQPQHF. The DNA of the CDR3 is TGTGCCAGCATTATTTTCAATCGAGGGCAGCCCCAGCATTTT.

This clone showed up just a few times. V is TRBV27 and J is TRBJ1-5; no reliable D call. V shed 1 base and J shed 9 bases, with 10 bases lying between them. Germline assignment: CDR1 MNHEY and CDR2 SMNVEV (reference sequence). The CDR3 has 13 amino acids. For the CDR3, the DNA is TGTGCCAGCAGTTTATTGTTCGGTTCGCCCCAGCATTTT. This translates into CASSLLFGSPQHF.

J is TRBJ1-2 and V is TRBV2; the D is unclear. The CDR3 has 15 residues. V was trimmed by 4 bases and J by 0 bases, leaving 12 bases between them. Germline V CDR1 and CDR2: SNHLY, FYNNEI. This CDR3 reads CASSGFRTSNYGYTF. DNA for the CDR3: TGTGCCAGCAGTGGATTCCGTACTTCTAACTATGGCTACACCTTC. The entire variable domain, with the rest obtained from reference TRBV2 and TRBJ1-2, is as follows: EPEVTQTPSHQVTQMGQEVILRCVPISNHLYFYWYRQILGQKVEFLVSFYNNEISEKSEIFDDQFSVERPDGSNFTLKIRSTKLEDSAMYFCASSGFRTSNYGYTFGSGTRLTVV.